This T cell receptor beta chain was found in a study of cytomegalovirus exposure and HLA in healthy donors. Germline V gene sequence: CDR1 WSHSY, CDR2 SAAADI. This CDR3 has 15 amino acids. The V segment lost 3 bases and the J segment 3 bases; nucleotides outside the gene matches: 7. Points from the study as a whole: It was fewer than 200 TCR beta chains that were listed as cytomegalovirus-associated.

PCR primers comprised 60 Vbeta and 13 Jbeta primers. Profiled with immunoSEQ multiplex PCR; TCRdb holds only in-frame clones, not every one. Altogether about 160,000 clones are present, roughly 76% being singletons, with the ten largest covering around 14%. To note about this clone: Its matching antigen is unknown.

The sequencing input was PBMCs. The genes are TRBV10-2 and TRBJ1-1, with 7 bases aligning to TRBD1. This sequence was found in a woman aged 45-65 years in good health and CMV-seronegative. The CDR3 DNA reads as TGCGCCAGCAGTGACACAGGGGTAAGGGACACTGAAGCTTTCTTT. Its translation is CASSDTGVRDTEAFF.